The text below deals with one T cell receptor (beta chain). The clone's antigen remains unknown. The record has no base qualities; no much larger clone is one base away. Each donor gave one peripheral blood draw, averaging roughly 100 mL, which was collected into heparinised tubes. A BD FACSAria II was used to sort naive, central memory, regulatory and stem cell-like memory CD4+ T cells with a panel that included CD45RO, CCR7, CD25, CD127, CD95 and CD27. A purity above 98% was achieved for all sorted populations. Right away, PBMCs were isolated by Lymphoprep density gradient centrifugation and were stained directly, with no culture step. So that batch effects would be minimized, each experiment stained and sorted samples in pairs, pairing one healthy donor with one patient. The data belong to a study of beta chain features in type 1 diabetes (dated by TCRdb to about 2018). Concerning the study at large: Mean age, gender distribution, total cell number and subset yield were not different between patients and healthy donors. A total of under 120,000,000 sorted cells were examined across all samples, and RNA yield correlated strongly with the number of cells per subset. The study compared the TCRB repertoires of sorted circulating CD4+ T cell subsets in recently diagnosed type 1 diabetes patients with those in matched healthy donors. Regulatory and stem cell-like memory subsets were isolated from only 8 patients and about eight healthy donors, whereas naive and central memory subsets came from all 28 donors.

What the work shows at the level of the full study, not this receptor alone: Because small numbers of individuals were included in the HLA sub-analyses, any influence of HLA type on TCRB rearrangement was left unresolved. Fewer insertions and more nucleotide deletions at VDJ recombination sites were observed in patients with type 1 diabetes, implying thymic rearrangement abnormalities. Sequencing cDNA rather than genomic DNA could over-represent highly expressing activated cells, although activation and CD3 levels did not differ between groups. The naive, central memory and regulatory TCRB repertoires appeared to resemble one another more closely among patients than among healthy donors. PCR may preferentially amplify shorter templates, but because patient and control samples were amplified and corrected together, any resulting skew would affect both groups equally. Type 1 diabetes patients showed a moderate but significant shortening of TCRB CDR3 length in all four CD4+ subsets.

Trimmed from V: 6 bases; trimmed from J: 7 bases; junction bases lacking a gene match: 13. From the germline V gene (reference sequence), CDR1 is MNHNY and CDR2 is SVGAGI. The CDR3 holds 16 amino acids from the cysteine to the phenylalanine. The retained sequence is limited to the CDR3, 48 bases, with the frame set at the first base. The entire isolated RNA was reverse transcribed using the High Capacity cDNA Reverse Transcription Kit, and thus expressed TCRB transcripts were sequenced. Naive, central memory and regulatory T cell samples underwent deep immunoSEQ sequencing, averaging around 3.7 million total reads per sample. After sorted cells were lysed in RLT buffer, RNA was extracted with DNase-treated RNeasy Micro or Mini kits, with the choice depending on cell number. Each cell subset was processed on its own to prevent cross-contamination, while patient and healthy donor samples were processed together. The immunoSEQ multiplex PCR was used to amplify TCRB sequences from cDNA, yielding 87-bp fragments that span the CDR3 region. Amplicons were sequenced on the Illumina HiSeq platform. On the authors' methods: PCR bias was computationally corrected using synthetic template baselines, reads within Hamming distance 2 were collapsed, and singletons that could not be merged were discarded. Reads were aligned against IMGT so that V, D and J genes, CDR3 length and insertions or deletions at six rearrangement sites could be assigned. Within each subset, clonotype counts were normalized to sorted cell number, and only after that were true diversity and Gini coefficients computed with the tcR R package. Repertoire sharing was quantified using the overlap coefficient calculated on TCRB nucleotide sequences. Out-of-frame TCRB sequences from naive cells were analyzed to stand in for the pre-selection repertoire. TCRdb carries this immuneACCESS record with in-frame sequences only. Its versions omit some clonotypes, under half of them owing to an unresolved V gene in the studies checked, with the rest unexplained. The V and J calls and the clone size are those of that table, but D and trimming were determined from the DNA. In this sample the table shows roughly 700,000 clones, under 15% of which occur a single time. In total, the top ten clones hold less than 0.025% of the sample.

The sequence was collected from a man younger than 35 with type 1 diabetes. Sequencing was performed on naive CD4+ T cells from blood. The cell subset or site label on this specimen signifies: true naive CD4+ T cells. This receptor chain uses TRBV6-6 and TRBJ2-7, with 12 bases aligning to TRBD1. The CDR3 region reads CASRGAGTGGLEEQYF. Read as DNA, the sequence is TGTGCCAGCAGAGGGGCAGGGACAGGGGGCTTGGAAGAGCAGTACTTC.